The clone carrying this T cell receptor beta chain appeared a few times. These data belong to a study of blood T cells in healthy people across ages. Caucasian, healthy and from Russia, the donors were aged between about 6 and 90. J was trimmed by 3 bases and V by 3 bases; bases with no gene match: 4. The CDR3 totals 15 residues. In germline, CDR1 is KGHDR, CDR2 SFDVKD. A sample-barcoded 5' primer and a J-beta primer mix were used in a second PCR of roughly 7 to 12 cycles. Using its own MiXCR run on the 5' RACE reads, TCRdb lists one record per CDR3 protein. The repertoire holds about 2 million distinct CDR3 sequences, with roughly 52% as singletons.

The sequenced sample consisted of blood. J is TRBJ2-5 and V is TRBV24-1; TRBD2 matches 9 bases. The sequence was collected from a woman aged 40 to 50 in good health. The CDR3 nucleotides read TGTGCCACCAGTGATGCCGGGACTAGCAAAGAGACCCAGTACTTC. Translation gives CATSDAGTSKETQYF.